Each of the 8 T cell receptor beta chains below was sequenced from the same sample in a study of blood T cell repertoires in COVID-19. This table comes from immunoSEQ multiplex PCR, and its TCRdb copy is limited to in-frame clones, with some not included. This sample yields tens of thousands of clones, of which roughly 90% are seen a single time; 3.5% to 4% belongs to the top ten. Material: peripheral blood. These receptors originate from a man aged 70 or older with acute or convalescent COVID-19.

This clone was observed a handful of times. The CDR3 here is CATSRDFAGTEAFF. In DNA, the CDR3 is TGTGCCACCAGCAGAGATTTCGCGGGCACTGAAGCTTTCTTT. This rearrangement joins TRBV15 to TRBJ1-1; D gene unclear. Germline loops: CDR1 LNHNV, CDR2 YYDKDF (reference sequence). The CDR3 length is 14 residues. The V and J ends lost 0 bases and 4 bases respectively, with 9 bases between them.

The V gene is TRBV5-6, the J gene TRBJ1-6; 8 bases match TRBD1. V was pared by 4 bases and J by 9 bases, with 12 bases of the junction left unmatched. This CDR3 has 16 amino acids. Germline CDR1 and CDR2: SGHDT and YYEEEE. The CDR3, as DNA: TGTGCCAGCAGCCGCGCCACAGGGGGTAGGGGTTCACCCCTCCACTTT. Amino acids: CASSRATGGRGSPLHF.

This clone was seen a few times. The chain has TRBV28 and TRBJ1-5, with 9 bases identical to TRBD1. Germline-derived CDR1 and CDR2 are MDHEN and SYDVKM. The V and J ends lost 2 bases and 10 bases, in that order; junction bases with no gene match: 21. The CDR3 extends over 19 amino acids. CDR3 loop: CASSLRDRVGGVNQPPQHF. The CDR3 nucleotides are TGTGCCAGCAGTTTAAGGGACAGGGTTGGAGGAGTTAATCAACCTCCCCAGCATTTT.

The chain combines TRBV9 with TRBJ1-2, with 9 bases lining up with TRBD1. Losses at the gene ends were 3 bases for V and 6 bases for J; bases not matched to a gene: 9. The germline CDR1 and CDR2 sequences are SGDLS and YYNGEE. The CDR3 spans 15 residues. The CDR3 bases are TGTGCCAGCAGCGCGACAGGGGGGGTACGAAATGGCTACACCTTC. Its protein product is CASSATGGVRNGYTF.

The chain links TRBV9 to TRBJ2-7, with TRBD1 matching 7 bases. The CDR3 has 14 residues. Germline loops: CDR1 SGDLS, CDR2 YYNGEE. With V trimmed by 0 bases and J by 6 bases, 6 bases remained unmatched. The CDR3 DNA sequence: TGTGCCAGCAGCGTAGATGCAGGGGGTCTCGAGCAGTACTTC. Translation: CASSVDAGGLEQYF.

The chain combines TRBV7-3 with TRBJ2-5; TRBD2 matches at 7 bases. CDR3 length: 14 residues. Per the germline V gene, CDR1 is SGHTA and CDR2 is FQGTGA. The V gene end was trimmed by 2 bases and the J gene end by 5 bases; junction bases not matched to a gene: 5. The CDR3: CASSLGPRGETQYF. CDR3 coding DNA: TGTGCCAGCAGCTTAGGGCCGCGGGGGGAGACCCAGTACTTC.

In this sample, this clone turned up once. The chain couples TRBV7-2 to TRBJ1-2, with D perhaps matching TRBD1 (5 bases). Germline CDR1 reads SGHTA; CDR2 reads FQGNSA. With 6 bases removed from V and 10 bases from J, the gap between germline ends came to 18 bases. This CDR3 comprises 13 residues. The DNA of the CDR3 is TGTGCCAGCAGAAATAGCCAGGGCGTTCTCTACACCTTC. This codes for CASRNSQGVLYTF. The full variable domain, in which reference TRBV7-2 and TRBJ1-2 provide the parts outside the CDR3, is GAGVSQSPSNKVTEKGKDVELRCDPISGHTALYWYRQSLGQGLEFLIYFQGNSAPDKSGLPSDRFSAERTGGSVSTLTIQRTQQEDSAVYLCASRNSQGVLYTFGSGTRLTVV.

This chain connects TRBV19 to TRBJ1-3, with D tentatively TRBD1 (6 bases). V was clipped by 5 bases and J by 1 base, with 9 bases between them. This CDR3 region has 14 residues. Germline assignment: CDR1 LNHDA and CDR2 SQIVND (reference sequence). The CDR3 DNA reads as TGTGCCAGTAGTTCGGACAGTTCTGGAAACACCATATATTTT. It is translated as CASSSDSSGNTIYF.